This T cell receptor beta chain is drawn from a study of control samples from healthy donors and cancer patients. CDR1 is MNHNS and CDR2 is SASEGT in the germline V gene. Trimming took off 0 bases at V and 3 bases at J, with 12 bases between the two ends. This CDR3 contains 16 residues. Profiled with immunoSEQ multiplex PCR; TCRdb holds only in-frame clones, not every one. The repertoire includes approximately 70,000 clones, about nine tenths of them detected once, and 1.2% sits in the top ten. Sequencing was carried out using PBMCs. The TCR originated in a woman aged 45-65 years with colorectal cancer. V is TRBV6-1 and J is TRBJ1-5, with D possibly matching TRBD1 (5 bases). As DNA, the CDR3 is TGTGCCAGCAGTGAAGCGCGTCCCGGACACAATCAGCCCCAGCATTTT. Residues: CASSEARPGHNQPQHF.